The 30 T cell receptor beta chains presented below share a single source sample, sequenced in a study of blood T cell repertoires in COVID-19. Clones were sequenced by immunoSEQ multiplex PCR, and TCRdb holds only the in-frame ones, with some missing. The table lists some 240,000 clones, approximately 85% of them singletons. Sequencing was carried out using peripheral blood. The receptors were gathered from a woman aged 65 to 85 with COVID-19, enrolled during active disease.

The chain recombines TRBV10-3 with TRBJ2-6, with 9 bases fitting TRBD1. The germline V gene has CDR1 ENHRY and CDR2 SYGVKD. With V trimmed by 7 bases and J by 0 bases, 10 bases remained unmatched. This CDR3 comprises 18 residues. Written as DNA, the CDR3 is TGTGCCATCACCGACCCGGGACAGGGAGGCTCTGGGGCCAACGTCCTGACTTTC. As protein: CAITDPGQGGSGANVLTF.

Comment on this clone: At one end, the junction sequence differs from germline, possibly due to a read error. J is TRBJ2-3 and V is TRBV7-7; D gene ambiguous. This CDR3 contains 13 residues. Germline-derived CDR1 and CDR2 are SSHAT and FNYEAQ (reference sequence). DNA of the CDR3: TGTGCTAGCAGCCAAGCGATCGGAGATACGCAGTATTTT. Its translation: CASSQAIGDTQYF. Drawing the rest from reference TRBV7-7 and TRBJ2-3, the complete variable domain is GAGVSQSPRYKVTKRGQDVTLRCDPISSHATLYWYQQALGQGPEFLTYFNYEAQPDKSGLPSDRFSAERPEGSISTLTIQRTEQRDSAMYRCASSQAIGDTQYFGPGTRLTVL.

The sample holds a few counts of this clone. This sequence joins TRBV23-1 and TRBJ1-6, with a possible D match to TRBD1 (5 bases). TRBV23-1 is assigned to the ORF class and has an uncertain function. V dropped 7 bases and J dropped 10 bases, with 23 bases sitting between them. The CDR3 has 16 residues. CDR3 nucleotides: TGCGCCAGCACCCCAGCCGGGGAAGGGGAGGGCTCACCCCTCCACTTT. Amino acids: CASTPAGEGEGSPLHF.

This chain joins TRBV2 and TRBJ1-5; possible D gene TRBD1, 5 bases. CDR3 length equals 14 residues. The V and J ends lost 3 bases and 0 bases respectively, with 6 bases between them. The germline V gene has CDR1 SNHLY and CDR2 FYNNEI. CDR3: CASSDDSSNQPQHF. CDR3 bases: TGTGCCAGCAGTGACGACAGTAGCAATCAGCCCCAGCATTTT.

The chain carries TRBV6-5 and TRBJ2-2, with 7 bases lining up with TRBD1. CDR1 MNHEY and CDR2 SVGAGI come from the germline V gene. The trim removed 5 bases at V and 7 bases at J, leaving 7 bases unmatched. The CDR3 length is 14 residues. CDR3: CASSKDRFGGELFF. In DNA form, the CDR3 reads TGTGCCAGCAGTAAGGACAGGTTTGGCGGGGAGCTGTTTTTT.

The CDR3 DNA reads as TGTGCCAGCAGCCCTCGACTAGCGGGAGAGTCGGAGCAGTACTTC. Translating it yields CASSPRLAGESEQYF. The gene calls are TRBV11-2 and TRBJ2-7; TRBD2 matches at 12 bases. CDR3 length equals 15 residues. Unmatched junction bases numbered 9, after V lost 5 bases and J lost 7 bases. CDR1 is SGHAT and CDR2 is FQNNGV in the germline V gene.

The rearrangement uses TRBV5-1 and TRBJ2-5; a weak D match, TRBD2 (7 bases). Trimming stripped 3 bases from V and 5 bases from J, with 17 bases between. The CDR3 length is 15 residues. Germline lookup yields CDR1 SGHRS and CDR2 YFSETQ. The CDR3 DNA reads TGCGCCAGCAGCTCGTCCGGGGGGCTGGGGGAGACCCAGTACTTC. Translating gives CASSSSGGLGETQYF. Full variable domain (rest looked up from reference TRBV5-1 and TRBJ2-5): KAGVTQTPRYLIKTRGQQVTLSCSPISGHRSVSWYQQTPGQGLQFLFEYFSETQRNKGNFPGRFSGRQFSNSRSEMNVSTLELGDSALYLCASSSSGGLGETQYFGPGTRLLVL.

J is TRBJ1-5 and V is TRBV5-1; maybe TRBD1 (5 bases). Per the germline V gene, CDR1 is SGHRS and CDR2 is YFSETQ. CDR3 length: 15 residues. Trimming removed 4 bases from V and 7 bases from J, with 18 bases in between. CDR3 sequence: CASSTAGGAEQPQHF. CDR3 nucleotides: TGCGCCAGCAGCACCGCCGGGGGTGCGGAACAGCCCCAGCATTTT.

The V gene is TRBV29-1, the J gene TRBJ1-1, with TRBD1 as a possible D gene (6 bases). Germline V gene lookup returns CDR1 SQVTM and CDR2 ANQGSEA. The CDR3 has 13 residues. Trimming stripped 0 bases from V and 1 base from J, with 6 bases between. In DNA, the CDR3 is TGCAGCGTTGAAGAAGGGGGGAACACTGAAGCTTTCTTT. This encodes CSVEEGGNTEAFF.

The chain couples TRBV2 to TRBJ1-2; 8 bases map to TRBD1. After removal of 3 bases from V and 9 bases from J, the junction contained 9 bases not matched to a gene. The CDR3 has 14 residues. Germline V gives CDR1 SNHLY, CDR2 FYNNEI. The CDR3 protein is CASSDDRGGGSYTF. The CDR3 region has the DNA TGTGCCAGCAGTGATGACAGGGGAGGTGGGAGCTACACCTTC.

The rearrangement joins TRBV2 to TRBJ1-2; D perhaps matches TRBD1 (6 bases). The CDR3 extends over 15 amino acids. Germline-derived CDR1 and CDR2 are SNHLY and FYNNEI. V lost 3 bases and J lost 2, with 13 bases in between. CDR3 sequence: CASSEFGTRNYGYTF. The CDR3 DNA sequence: TGTGCCAGCAGTGAGTTCGGGACAAGGAACTATGGCTACACCTTC.

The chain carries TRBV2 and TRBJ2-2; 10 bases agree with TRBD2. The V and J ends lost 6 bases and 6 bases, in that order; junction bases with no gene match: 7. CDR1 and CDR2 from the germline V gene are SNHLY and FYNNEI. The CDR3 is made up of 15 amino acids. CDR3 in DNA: TGTGCCAGCAGGGGCACTAGCGGGGTTTCCGGGGAGCTGTTTTTT. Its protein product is CASRGTSGVSGELFF. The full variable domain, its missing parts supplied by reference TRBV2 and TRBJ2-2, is EPEVTQTPSHQVTQMGQEVILRCVPISNHLYFYWYRQILGQKVEFLVSFYNNEISEKSEIFDDQFSVERPDGSNFTLKIRSTKLEDSAMYFCASRGTSGVSGELFFGEGSRLTVL.

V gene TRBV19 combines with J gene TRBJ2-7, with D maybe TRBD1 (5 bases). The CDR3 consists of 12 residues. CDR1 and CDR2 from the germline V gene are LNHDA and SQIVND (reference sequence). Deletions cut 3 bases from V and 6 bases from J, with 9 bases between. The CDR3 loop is CASSMGRSEQYF. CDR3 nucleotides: TGTGCCAGTAGTATGGGGCGAAGCGAGCAGTACTTC.

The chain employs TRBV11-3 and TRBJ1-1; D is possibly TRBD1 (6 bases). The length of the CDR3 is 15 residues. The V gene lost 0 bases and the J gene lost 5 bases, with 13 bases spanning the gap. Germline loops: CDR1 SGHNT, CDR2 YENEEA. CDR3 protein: CASSLDPGRGTEAFF. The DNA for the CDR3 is TGTGCCAGCAGCTTAGATCCGGGGAGGGGGACTGAAGCTTTCTTT.

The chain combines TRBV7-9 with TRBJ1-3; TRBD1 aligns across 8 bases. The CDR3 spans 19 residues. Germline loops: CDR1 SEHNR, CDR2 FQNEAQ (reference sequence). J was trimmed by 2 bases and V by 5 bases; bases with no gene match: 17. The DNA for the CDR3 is TGTGCCAGCAGCCGCCCCCCTTACAGGGGGAGGCATCCTGGAAACACCATATATTTT. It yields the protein CASSRPPYRGRHPGNTIYF.

CDR3 sequence: CASSSLRGNEQFF. The CDR3 nucleotides read TGTGCCAGCAGCTCCCTAAGGGGCAATGAGCAGTTCTTC. The V call is TRBV7-3, the J call TRBJ2-1, with TRBD1 as a possible D gene (5 bases). This CDR3 has 13 amino acids. The ends were cut back, 4 bases at V and 6 bases at J, with 10 bases in the middle. Germline assignment: CDR1 SGHTA and CDR2 FQGTGA.

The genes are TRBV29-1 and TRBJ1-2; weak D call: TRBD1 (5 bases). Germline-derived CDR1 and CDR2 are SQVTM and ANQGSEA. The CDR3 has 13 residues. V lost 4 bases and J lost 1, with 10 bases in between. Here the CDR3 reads CSVARALNYGYTF. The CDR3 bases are TGCAGCGTTGCCAGGGCCCTTAACTATGGCTACACCTTC.

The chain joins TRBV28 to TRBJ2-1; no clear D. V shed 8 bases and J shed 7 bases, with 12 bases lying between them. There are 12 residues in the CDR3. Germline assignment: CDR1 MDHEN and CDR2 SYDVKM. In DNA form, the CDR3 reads TGTGCCAGCGCCCCGAGGAGAAATGAGCAGTTCTTC. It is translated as CASAPRRNEQFF. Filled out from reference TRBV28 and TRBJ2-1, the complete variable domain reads DVKVTQSSRYLVKRTGEKVFLECVQDMDHENMFWYRQDPGLGLRLIYFSYDVKMKEKGDIPEGYSVSREKKERFSLILESASTNQTSMYLCASAPRRNEQFFGPGTRLTVL.

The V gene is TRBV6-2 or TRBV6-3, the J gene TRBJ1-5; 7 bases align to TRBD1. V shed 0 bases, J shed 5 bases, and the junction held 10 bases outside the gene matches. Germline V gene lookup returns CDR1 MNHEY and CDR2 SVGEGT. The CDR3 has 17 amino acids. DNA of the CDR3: TGTGCCAGCAGTTACTCCTCGACAGGGAGCTCCCATCAGCCCCAGCATTTT. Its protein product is CASSYSSTGSSHQPQHF.

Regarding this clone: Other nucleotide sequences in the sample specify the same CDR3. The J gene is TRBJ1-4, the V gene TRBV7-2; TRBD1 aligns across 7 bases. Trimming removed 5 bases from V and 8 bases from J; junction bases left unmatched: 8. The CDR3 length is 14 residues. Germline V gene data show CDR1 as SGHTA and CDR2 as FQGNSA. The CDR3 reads CASSPRTGDEKLFF. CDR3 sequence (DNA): TGTGCCAGCAGCCCACGAACAGGGGACGAAAAACTGTTTTTT.

The CDR3 loop reads CAISGDRDRNNEQFF. The DNA of the CDR3 is TGTGCCATCAGTGGGGACCGGGACAGAAACAATGAGCAGTTCTTC. The rearrangement joins TRBV10-3 to TRBJ2-1, with 7 bases fitting TRBD1. CDR3 length: 15 amino acids. V shed 4 bases and J 5 bases; nucleotides not matched to a gene: 8. Germline CDR1 is ENHRY and CDR2 is SYGVKD.

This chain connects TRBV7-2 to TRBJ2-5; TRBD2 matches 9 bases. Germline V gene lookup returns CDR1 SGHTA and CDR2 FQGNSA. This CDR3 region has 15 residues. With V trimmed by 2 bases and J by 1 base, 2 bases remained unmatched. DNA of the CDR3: TGTGCCAGCAGCTTAAATAGCGGGGGCCAAGAGACCCAGTACTTC. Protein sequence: CASSLNSGGQETQYF.

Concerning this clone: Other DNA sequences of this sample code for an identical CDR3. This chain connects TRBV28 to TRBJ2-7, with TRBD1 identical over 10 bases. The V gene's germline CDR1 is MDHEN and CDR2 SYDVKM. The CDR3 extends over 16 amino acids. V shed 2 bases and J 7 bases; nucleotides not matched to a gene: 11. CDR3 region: CASSLGGGTGAREQYF. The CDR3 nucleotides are TGTGCCAGCAGTTTAGGGGGGGGGACAGGGGCTCGGGAGCAGTACTTC.

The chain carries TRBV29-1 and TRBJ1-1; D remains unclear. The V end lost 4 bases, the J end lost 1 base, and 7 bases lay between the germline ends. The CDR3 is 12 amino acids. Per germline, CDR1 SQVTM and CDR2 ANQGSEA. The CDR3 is CSVVSWNTEAFF. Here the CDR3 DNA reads TGCAGCGTTGTTTCATGGAACACTGAAGCTTTCTTT.

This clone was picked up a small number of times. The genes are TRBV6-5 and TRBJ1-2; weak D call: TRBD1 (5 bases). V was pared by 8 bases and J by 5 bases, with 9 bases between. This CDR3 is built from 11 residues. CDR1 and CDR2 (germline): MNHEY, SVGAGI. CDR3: CASGAVYGYTF. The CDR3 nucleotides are TGTGCCAGCGGGGCAGTATATGGCTACACCTTC.

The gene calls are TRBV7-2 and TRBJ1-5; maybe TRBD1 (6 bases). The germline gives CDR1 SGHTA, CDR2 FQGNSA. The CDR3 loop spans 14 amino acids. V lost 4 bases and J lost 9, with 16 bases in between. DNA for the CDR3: TGTGCCAGCAGCTCCGGACAGACCCCGGGGCCCCAGCATTTT. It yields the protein CASSSGQTPGPQHF. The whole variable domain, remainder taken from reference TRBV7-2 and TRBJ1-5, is GAGVSQSPSNKVTEKGKDVELRCDPISGHTALYWYRQSLGQGLEFLIYFQGNSAPDKSGLPSDRFSAERTGGSVSTLTIQRTQQEDSAVYLCASSSGQTPGPQHFGDGTRLSIL.

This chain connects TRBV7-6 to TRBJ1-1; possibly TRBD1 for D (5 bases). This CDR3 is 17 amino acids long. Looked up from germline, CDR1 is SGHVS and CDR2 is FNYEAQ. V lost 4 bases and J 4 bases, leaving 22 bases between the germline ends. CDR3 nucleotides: TGTGCCAGCAGCTCACCCCTCGGGGGTAGGGAGGGCACTGAAGCTTTCTTT. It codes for CASSSPLGGREGTEAFF.

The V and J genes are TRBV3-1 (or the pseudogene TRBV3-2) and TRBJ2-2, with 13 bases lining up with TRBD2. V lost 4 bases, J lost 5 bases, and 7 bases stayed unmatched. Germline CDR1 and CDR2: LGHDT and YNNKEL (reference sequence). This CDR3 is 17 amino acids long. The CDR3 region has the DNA TGTGCCAGCAGCCCGCCTACTAGCGGGGGGGGTACCGGGGAGCTGTTTTTT. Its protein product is CASSPPTSGGGTGELFF.

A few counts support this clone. The CDR3 sequence: CASSLGGGTSGAYNEQFF. Here the CDR3 DNA reads TGTGCCAGCAGCTTGGGTGGTGGGACTAGCGGGGCCTACAATGAGCAGTTCTTC. The V call is TRBV5-4, the J call TRBJ2-1; 13 positions match TRBD2. V lost 0 bases, J lost 2 bases, and 5 bases stayed unmatched. Germline CDR1 is SGHNT and CDR2 is YYREEE (reference sequence). The CDR3 is made up of 18 amino acids.

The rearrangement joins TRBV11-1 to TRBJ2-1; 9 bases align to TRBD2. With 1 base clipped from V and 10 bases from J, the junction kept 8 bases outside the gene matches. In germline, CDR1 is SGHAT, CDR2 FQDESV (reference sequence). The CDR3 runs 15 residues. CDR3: CASSLVAGGLGEQFF. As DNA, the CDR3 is TGTGCCAGCAGCTTAGTCGCGGGGGGGCTGGGGGAGCAGTTCTTC.